Shown below are 17 T cell receptor beta chains from a single sample sequenced in a study of cytomegalovirus exposure and HLA in healthy donors. A multiplex PCR was run with 60 Vbeta primers and 13 Jbeta primers. Sequencing was performed with immunoSEQ multiplex PCR; in TCRdb, only in-frame clones are kept and a portion is missing. The data hold about 120,000 clones, with more than 65% observed a single time. The sample comprised PBMCs. The receptors were sampled from a young man in good health and CMV-seropositive.

The chain links TRBV6-6 to TRBJ1-5; D remains unclear. V was clipped by 5 bases and J by 10 bases, with 12 bases between them. The CDR3 extends over 12 amino acids. CDR1 is MNHNY, CDR2 SVGAGI, per germline (reference sequence). The CDR3 here is CASSTQTGPQHF. The CDR3 coding sequence is TGTGCCAGCAGTACGCAGACGGGTCCCCAGCATTTT.

In this sample, this clone turned up once. The chain has TRBV9 and TRBJ2-7; 9 bases fit TRBD2. CDR1 SGDLS and CDR2 YYNGEE come from the germline V gene. J gave up 2 bases and V 3 bases, and 0 bases lay outside the gene matches. This CDR3 region has 13 residues. The CDR3 DNA reads TGTGCCAGCAGCGGCGGGGGGGCCTACGAGCAGTACTTC. Protein sequence: CASSGGGAYEQYF.

V and J are TRBV5-1 and TRBJ1-4, with 7 bases that match TRBD1. CDR1 and CDR2 from the germline V gene are SGHRS and YFSETQ. The trim removed 1 base at V and 7 bases at J, leaving 4 bases unmatched. The CDR3 extends over 14 amino acids. The CDR3 bases are TGCGCCAGCAGCTTGAGACAGGGAATTGAAAAACTGTTTTTT. It yields the protein CASSLRQGIEKLFF.

The chain joins TRBV5-5 to TRBJ1-4, with TRBD1 as a possible D gene (5 bases). CDR3 length: 13 residues. Germline CDR1 reads SGHKS; CDR2 reads YYEKEE (reference sequence). V lost 0 bases and J 7 bases, leaving 7 bases between the germline ends. This chain's CDR3 is CASSLGTTEKLFF. As DNA, the CDR3 is TGTGCCAGCAGCTTGGGGACAACTGAAAAACTGTTTTTT.

The chain employs TRBV6-1 and TRBJ1-6; no firm D call. CDR1 is MNHNS and CDR2 is SASEGT in the germline V gene. Between the trimmed V and J ends, which lost 3 bases and 7 bases, there was a span of 7 bases. The CDR3 is made up of 13 amino acids. The CDR3 DNA reads as TGTGCCAGCAGTGACCAGGAAAATTCACCCCTCCACTTT. Its protein is CASSDQENSPLHF.

This rearrangement joins TRBV19 to TRBJ2-5; TRBD1 matches at 7 bases. With the DNA end fitting TRBJ2-7 better, the J assignment may be wrong. The CDR3 length is 15 residues. Germline values: CDR1 LNHDA, CDR2 SQIVND (reference sequence). This chain's CDR3 is CASSIGTGGSYEQYF. The CDR3 DNA follows: TGTGCCAGTAGTATAGGGACAGGCGGCTCCTACGAGCAGTACTTC.

This chain joins TRBV7-9 and TRBJ1-1, with 8 bases that match TRBD1. V shed 5 bases and J 5 bases; nucleotides not matched to a gene: 13. Germline V gene data show CDR1 as SEHNR and CDR2 as FQNEAQ (reference sequence). This CDR3 spans 16 amino acids. The DNA of the CDR3 is TGTGCCAGCAGCCTGACGACAGGGGAGATGGATACTGAAGCTTTCTTT. Its translation is CASSLTTGEMDTEAFF.

V usage is TRBV19 and J usage is TRBJ2-5; 7 bases are a match to TRBD1. V was clipped by 0 bases and J by 4 bases; unmatched bases: 2. This CDR3 region has 14 residues. CDR1 and CDR2 (germline): LNHDA, SQIVND (reference sequence). CDR3 DNA sequence: TGTGCCAGTAGTATAGATCCAGGGGGAGAGACCCAGTACTTC. Protein sequence: CASSIDPGGETQYF.

The CDR3 nucleotides read TGTGCCAGCAGCGGGAGCGGGGACCGCTACAATGAGCAGTTCTTC. It encodes CASSGSGDRYNEQFF. The rearrangement joins TRBV9 to TRBJ2-1; 7 nucleotides line up with TRBD2. This CDR3 spans 15 amino acids. V gave up 3 bases and J gave up 3 bases; unmatched junction bases: 6. Germline CDR1 SGDLS, CDR2 YYNGEE.

In its sample, this clone was seen a few times. This chain uses TRBV4-1 with TRBJ1-1; 9 bases are shared with TRBD1. The CDR3 is 15 residues long. The V and J ends lost 4 bases and 4 bases, in that order; junction bases with no gene match: 7. Germline V CDR1 and CDR2: MGHRA, YSYEKL. DNA of the CDR3: TGCGCCAGCAGCCCGGGACAGGGTGGCGGCACTGAAGCTTTCTTT. This translates into CASSPGQGGGTEAFF.

This sequence joins TRBV2 and TRBJ2-3; 7 positions match TRBD2. Losses at the gene ends were 4 bases for V and 0 bases for J; bases not matched to a gene: 4. Germline CDR1 and CDR2: SNHLY and FYNNEI. CDR3 length: 15 residues. CDR3 DNA: TGTGCCAGCAGTGTGAGCGGGATCAGCACAGATACGCAGTATTTT. It yields the protein CASSVSGISTDTQYF.

In regard to this clone: An end of the junction does not agree with germline; a read error may underlie this. The same CDR3 can be traced to other DNA sequences in this sample. The rearrangement joins TRBV30 to TRBJ2-7; D gene ambiguous. Looked up from germline, CDR1 is GTSNPN and CDR2 is SVGIG (reference sequence). This CDR3 is built from 12 residues. In nucleotides, the CDR3 is TGCGCCTGGGGTAAGTTGCCCGGCGAGCAGTACTTC. Protein sequence: CAWGKLPGEQYF. The entire variable domain, with the rest obtained from reference TRBV30 and TRBJ2-7, is as follows: SQTIHQWPATLVQPVGSPLSLECTVEGTSNPNLYWYRQAAGRGLQLLFYSVGIGQISSEVPQNLSASRPQDRQFILSSKKLLLSDSGFYLCAWGKLPGEQYFGPGTRLTVT.

This rearrangement joins TRBV7-6 to TRBJ2-2, with unresolved D. The V end lost 3 bases, the J end lost 3 bases, and 17 bases lay between the germline ends. CDR3 size: 17 residues. The germline gives CDR1 SGHVS, CDR2 FNYEAQ. In DNA form, the CDR3 reads TGTGCCAGCAGCTTCAACGTCCCCCGAGGTCACACCGGGGAGCTGTTTTTT. Protein sequence: CASSFNVPRGHTGELFF. The full variable domain, rest sourced from reference TRBV7-6 and TRBJ2-2, is GAGVSQSPRYKVTKRGQDVALRCDPISGHVSLYWYRQALGQGPEFLTYFNYEAQQDKSGLPNDRFSAERPEGSISTLTIQRTEQRDSAMYRCASSFNVPRGHTGELFFGEGSRLTVL.

This chain joins TRBV14 and TRBJ2-6, with 8 bases aligning to TRBD1. CDR3 length equals 15 residues. Germline V gene data show CDR1 as SGHDN and CDR2 as FVKESK. The V and J ends lost 4 bases and 3 bases, in that order; junction bases with no gene match: 2. The CDR3, as DNA: TGTGCCAGCAGCCGTGACAGGGGTGGGGCCAACGTCCTGACTTTC. It is translated as CASSRDRGGANVLTF.

The rearrangement joins TRBV6-5 to TRBJ1-2, with 7 nucleotides matching TRBD1. The ends lost 4 bases at V and 7 bases at J; junction bases unmatched: 6. CDR3 length equals 13 residues. Germline V gene data show CDR1 as MNHEY and CDR2 as SVGAGI. In nucleotides, the CDR3 is TGTGCCAGCAGTTCCTCAGGGGGATTTGGCTACACCTTC. This codes for CASSSSGGFGYTF.

This rearrangement joins TRBV19 to TRBJ2-1; no definite D call. Per the germline V gene, CDR1 is LNHDA and CDR2 is SQIVND (reference sequence). Between the trimmed V and J ends, which lost 7 bases and 0 bases, there was a span of 10 bases. This CDR3 is 14 amino acids long. In DNA, the CDR3 is TGTGCCAGTAAAATTACAGACTCCTACAATGAGCAGTTCTTC. Translated, it gives CASKITDSYNEQFF.

The chain joins TRBV5-1 to TRBJ1-1; maybe TRBD1 (6 bases). Germline values: CDR1 SGHRS, CDR2 YFSETQ. The CDR3 extends over 15 amino acids. Trimming pared 0 bases from V and 3 bases from J, leaving 12 bases between. In nucleotides, the CDR3 is TGCGCCAGCAGCTTGGCGCAGGGGTTGCACACTGAAGCTTTCTTT. Its translation is CASSLAQGLHTEAFF.